This T cell receptor (beta chain) was obtained from a study of vaccination and CD4 T cells after COVID-19. Study background: Overlapping peptides covering the spike proteins of SARS-CoV-2, HCoV-NL63, HCoV-OC43 and HCoV-229E were added to stimulate cells.

Findings of the study overall: Median SARS-CoV-2-reactive clonotype numbers went from 21 to 38; this increase was not significant.

Trimming removed 4 bases from V and 0 bases from J, with 9 bases in between. Germline V gene sequence: CDR1 SQVTM, CDR2 ANQGSEA. The CDR3 totals 13 residues. Once obtained from cultured CD4+ T cells, the DNA was sequenced using the Oncomine TCR Beta short-read assay. Cultures of CD4+ T cells served as the source for extracting genomic DNA. TCRdb used MiXCR to reprocess the PCR reads, holding one entry per CDR3 protein. The sample has about 11,000 distinct CDR3 sequences, about 28% seen once. In the case of this clonotype: Its antigen is still unknown.

The treatment is: roughly ten-day PBMC culture with coronavirus spike peptide pools or control peptides (ViraFEST assay). Investigators obtained the unexposed donor's CD4+ T cells before the COVID-19 pandemic (2011-2018). Cultures got half-medium changes with IL-2 on days 3 and 7. When enough cells were available, unexposed-donor CD4+ T cells were probed with SARS-CoV-2 S/N and four cold-coronavirus spikes. Sequencing was carried out using CD4+ T cells from blood, cultured in vitro. This chain links TRBV29-1 with TRBJ1-1; D call uncertain. This clonotype was obtained from a human donor in good health. The CDR3 reads CSVVEGMNTEAFF. CDR3 DNA: TGCAGCGTTGTGGAGGGTATGAACACTGAAGCTTTCTTT.